This TCR beta chain is from a study of T cell responses to AZD1222 COVID-19 vaccine. TCRdb keeps only in-frame clones here, not all; method: immunoSEQ multiplex PCR. The profile shows 150,000 to 200,000 clones, around 93% of them singletons. This clone has only one observation. The antigen remains undetermined. Overall study findings and caveats: Increased Spike-specific TCR breadth and depth were observed after two AZD1222 doses. Clonal diversity was possibly underestimated, and the donors were mostly white British, with more females.

The source material was peripheral blood, sampled on day 0 of AZD1222 vaccination. The sequence derives from an adult in good health.

This chain's CDR3 is CASSPEREGVYNEQFF. The CDR3 DNA reads as TGTGCCAGTAGTCCGGAGCGGGAAGGGGTCTACAATGAGCAGTTCTTC. The genes are TRBV19 and TRBJ2-1; 7 nucleotides match TRBD2. CDR1 and CDR2 (germline): LNHDA, SQIVND (reference sequence). The CDR3 length is 16 residues. J was trimmed by 3 bases and V by 5 bases; bases with no gene match: 10.